The 4 T cell receptor beta chains below all came from one sample that was sequenced in a study of blood T cells in healthy people across ages. It was with a sample-barcoded 5' primer and a J-beta primer mix that a second PCR of roughly 7 to 12 cycles was run. MiXCR was run by TCRdb on the 5' RACE reads, yielding one entry per CDR3 protein. The sample carries around 940,000 distinct CDR3 sequences, just over 50% recorded once. Material: blood. The receptors shown here come from a woman in her sixties in good health.

The chain is built from TRBV5-1 and TRBJ1-1; D possibly corresponds to TRBD1 (5 bases). CDR3 size: 14 residues. CDR1 is SGHRS and CDR2 is YFSETQ in the germline V gene. The V gene lost 2 bases and the J gene lost 5 bases, with 13 bases spanning the gap. The CDR3 region is CASSFREIRTEAFF. The CDR3 nucleotides are TGCGCCAGCAGCTTCAGGGAAATTCGGACTGAAGCTTTCTTT.

J is TRBJ2-1 and V is TRBV24-1, with TRBD1 matching 8 bases. This CDR3 region has 12 residues. CDR1 and CDR2 from the germline V gene are KGHDR and SFDVKD. V lost 1 base to trimming and J lost 14 bases; unmatched junction nucleotides: 3. The CDR3 is CATSDFRDRKFF. The CDR3 DNA sequence: TGTGCCACCAGTGATTTCCGGGACAGGAAGTTCTTC.

The genes are TRBV28 and TRBJ2-7, with a tentative D call TRBD1 (5 bases). With 2 bases removed from V and 6 bases from J, the gap between germline ends came to 17 bases. Germline CDR1 is MDHEN and CDR2 is SYDVKM. The CDR3 has 15 residues. The CDR3 loop is CASSLGSGYKVEQYF. CDR3 nucleotides: TGTGCCAGCAGTTTAGGGTCAGGGTATAAAGTCGAGCAGTACTTC.

The genes are TRBV5-1 and TRBJ1-2; D perhaps matches TRBD1 (5 bases). The CDR3 contains 15 residues. Germline CDR1 reads SGHRS; CDR2 reads YFSETQ. Trimming pared 2 bases from V and 3 bases from J, leaving 14 bases between. The CDR3 nucleotides read TGCGCCAGCAGCTTAGGTGCGGGGACGGACTATGGCTACACCTTC. Translated, it gives CASSLGAGTDYGYTF.